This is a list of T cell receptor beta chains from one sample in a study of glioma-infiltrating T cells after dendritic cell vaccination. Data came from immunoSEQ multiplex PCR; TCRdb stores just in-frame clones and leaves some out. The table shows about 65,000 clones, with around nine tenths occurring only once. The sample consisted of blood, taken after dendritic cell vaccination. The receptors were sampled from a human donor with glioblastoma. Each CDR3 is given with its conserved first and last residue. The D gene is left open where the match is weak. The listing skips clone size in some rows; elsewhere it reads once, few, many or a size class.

CDR3nt: TGTGCCACCAGCAAAGGACTAGCGGGAGTCAATGAGCAGTTCTTC
CDR3aa: CATSKGLAGVNEQFF
v_gene: TRBV15
abundance: -
j_gene: TRBJ2-1
d_gene: TRBD2
len: 15

CDR3nt: TGTGCCAGCACCAAGGACAGGGGGAGCAATCAGCCCCAGCATTTT
CDR3aa: CASTKDRGSNQPQHF
v_gene: TRBV5-6
abundance: -
j_gene: TRBJ1-5
d_gene: TRBD1
len: 15

CDR3nt: TGTGCCAGCAGCTTAGTACGCGGAATCCAAGAGACCCAGTACTTC
CDR3aa: CASSLVRGIQETQYF
v_gene: TRBV11-2
abundance: -
j_gene: TRBJ2-5
d_gene: -
len: 15

CDR3nt: TGTGCCAGCTCACCCCCGACAGGGGTTTCCTCCGAGCAGTACTTC
CDR3aa: CASSPPTGVSSEQYF
v_gene: TRBV18
abundance: -
j_gene: TRBJ2-7
d_gene: TRBD1
len: 15

CDR3nt: TGTGCCAGCATAGGAGCCGGGGGGCCTGGCTACACCTTC
CDR3aa: CASIGAGGPGYTF
v_gene: TRBV5-6
abundance: -
j_gene: TRBJ1-2
d_gene: -
len: 13

CDR3nt: TGTGCCAGCAGCTCCATGGGACTAGCGGGAGCAGATACGCAGTATTTT
CDR3aa: CASSSMGLAGADTQYF
v_gene: TRBV5-4
abundance: -
j_gene: TRBJ2-3
d_gene: TRBD2
len: 16

CDR3nt: TGTGCCAGCAGTTACTCTGAAGACAGGAACACTGAAGCTTTCTTT
CDR3aa: CASSYSEDRNTEAFF
v_gene: TRBV6-5
abundance: once
j_gene: TRBJ1-1
d_gene: -
len: 15

CDR3nt: TGTGCCAGTACTACAGGGTCAGAAGCTTTCTTT
CDR3aa: CASTTGSEAFF
v_gene: TRBV19
abundance: -
j_gene: TRBJ1-1
d_gene: -
len: 11

CDR3nt: TGTGCCAGCAGCTTAGAAGGGGCAGGCCAATATGGCTACACCTTC
CDR3aa: CASSLEGAGQYGYTF
v_gene: TRBV11-2
abundance: -
j_gene: TRBJ1-2
d_gene: -
len: 15

CDR3nt: TGTGCCAGCACCACGACGGCGGGGAGGGGGAATTTTTTT
CDR3aa: CASTTTAGRGNFF
v_gene: TRBV6-5
abundance: -
j_gene: TRBJ1-4
d_gene: -
len: 13

CDR3nt: TGTGCCATCAGTGAAGTTCAGGGGGTGAATTCACCCCTCCACTTT
CDR3aa: CAISEVQGVNSPLHF
v_gene: TRBV10-3
abundance: -
j_gene: TRBJ1-6
d_gene: TRBD1
len: 15

CDR3nt: TGTGCTAGTGACCGGGAGTTCCCCTACGAGCAGTACTTC
CDR3aa: CASDREFPYEQYF
v_gene: TRBV12-5
abundance: few
j_gene: TRBJ2-7
d_gene: -
len: 13

CDR3nt: TGTGCCAGTACCAAGACAGGGCTTAACTATGGCTACACCTTC
CDR3aa: CASTKTGLNYGYTF
v_gene: TRBV19
abundance: -
j_gene: TRBJ1-2
d_gene: TRBD1
len: 14

CDR3nt: TGTGCCTGGACAGGTTTTGGGGGCCCAGATACGCAGTATTTT
CDR3aa: CAWTGFGGPDTQYF
v_gene: TRBV30
abundance: -
j_gene: TRBJ2-3
d_gene: -
len: 14

CDR3nt: TGCGCCAGCAGCTTGGGTTCGGGTGTTCAGCCCGCTTTCTTT
CDR3aa: CASSLGSGVQPAFF
v_gene: TRBV5-1
abundance: -
j_gene: TRBJ1-1
d_gene: -
len: 14

CDR3nt: TGTGCCAGCAGTTTTGGGTCGAACAGGGGGGCCTATGGCTACACCTTC
CDR3aa: CASSFGSNRGAYGYTF
v_gene: TRBV27
abundance: -
j_gene: TRBJ1-2
d_gene: TRBD1
len: 16

CDR3nt: TGTGCCAGCAGCTTGGATGGCGGAGGTGCCTACGAGCAGTACTTC
CDR3aa: CASSLDGGGAYEQYF
v_gene: TRBV5-4
abundance: -
j_gene: TRBJ2-7
d_gene: -
len: 15

CDR3nt: TGTGCCAGCAGCTCTCAAAGTAGCAATGAGCAGTTCTTC
CDR3aa: CASSSQSSNEQFF
v_gene: TRBV5-6
abundance: -
j_gene: TRBJ2-1
d_gene: -
len: 13

CDR3nt: TGCGCCAGCAGCCTAGAGGGACAGGGAGTAGCCGGGGAGCTGTTTTTT
CDR3aa: CASSLEGQGVAGELFF
v_gene: TRBV5-1
abundance: -
j_gene: TRBJ2-2
d_gene: TRBD1
len: 16

CDR3nt: TGTGCCAGCAGGACCAGGGGCGGAGCGACCCTATCCACAGATACGCAGTATTTT
CDR3aa: CASRTRGGATLSTDTQYF
v_gene: TRBV7-2
abundance: few
j_gene: TRBJ2-3
d_gene: -
len: 18

CDR3nt: TGTGCCTGGAGTAGAGAACAGGGTGGTTCTGGGGCCAACGTCCTGACTTTC
CDR3aa: CAWSREQGGSGANVLTF
v_gene: TRBV30
abundance: few
j_gene: TRBJ2-6
d_gene: -
len: 17

CDR3nt: TGTGCCAGCAGTTTAGTGCAGGGCTATGGCTACACCTTC
CDR3aa: CASSLVQGYGYTF
v_gene: TRBV27
abundance: -
j_gene: TRBJ1-2
d_gene: -
len: 13

CDR3nt: TGCAGCGTTGCCCCTGACAGGGGGAAGTACGAGCAGTACTTC
CDR3aa: CSVAPDRGKYEQYF
v_gene: TRBV29-1
abundance: once
j_gene: TRBJ2-7
d_gene: TRBD1
len: 14

CDR3nt: TGTGCCAGCAGCCCCCCACAGATTATGAACACTGAAGCTTTCTTT
CDR3aa: CASSPPQIMNTEAFF
v_gene: TRBV7-9
abundance: -
j_gene: TRBJ1-1
d_gene: -
len: 15

CDR3nt: TGTGCCAGCAGCTTCCCTCCTGGCGGGGGGGCCAATGAGCAGTTCTTC
CDR3aa: CASSFPPGGGANEQFF
v_gene: TRBV11-2
abundance: -
j_gene: TRBJ2-1
d_gene: TRBD2
len: 16

CDR3nt: TGTGCCTGGAGGGGCCATCCAGGGGACTCTGGAAACACCATATATTTT
CDR3aa: CAWRGHPGDSGNTIYF
v_gene: TRBV30
abundance: -
j_gene: TRBJ1-3
d_gene: -
len: 16

CDR3nt: TGCGCCAGCAGCATATCCGGGACTAGCGGGAACAATGAGCAGTTCTTC
CDR3aa: CASSISGTSGNNEQFF
v_gene: TRBV5-1
abundance: once
j_gene: TRBJ2-1
d_gene: TRBD2
len: 16

CDR3nt: TGTGCCAGCAGCTTGCCACGGTCCGAGCAGTTCTTC
CDR3aa: CASSLPRSEQFF
v_gene: TRBV5-6
abundance: -
j_gene: TRBJ2-1
d_gene: -
len: 12

CDR3nt: TGTGCCAGCAGCTTAGTGGGCAGGGCCAACACTGAAGCTTTCTTT
CDR3aa: CASSLVGRANTEAFF
v_gene: TRBV7-8
abundance: -
j_gene: TRBJ1-1
d_gene: -
len: 15

CDR3nt: TGCGCCAGCAGTGCGGGGGTGAACACTGAAGCTTTCTTT
CDR3aa: CASSAGVNTEAFF
v_gene: TRBV10-2
abundance: -
j_gene: TRBJ1-1
d_gene: -
len: 13

CDR3nt: TGTGCCACCTTACAGGGGCTGAACACTGAAGCTTTCTTT
CDR3aa: CATLQGLNTEAFF
v_gene: TRBV18
abundance: -
j_gene: TRBJ1-1
d_gene: TRBD1
len: 13

CDR3nt: TGCGCCAGCAGCTTGGCCGCGGTGATGGGCTATGGCTACACCTTC
CDR3aa: CASSLAAVMGYGYTF
v_gene: TRBV5-1
abundance: once
j_gene: TRBJ1-2
d_gene: -
len: 15

CDR3nt: TGTGCCAGCAGCCCCAAGGACAGTTCAGGCTACACCTTC
CDR3aa: CASSPKDSSGYTF
v_gene: TRBV11-2
abundance: -
j_gene: TRBJ1-2
d_gene: -
len: 13

CDR3nt: TGTGCCAGCAGACAGACAGGGTCTGGCGGCTACACCTTC
CDR3aa: CASRQTGSGGYTF
v_gene: TRBV6-1
abundance: once
j_gene: TRBJ1-2
d_gene: TRBD1
len: 13

CDR3nt: TGTGCCAGCCGCCTGAGGGCGGGAGGACAAGTCAACACAGATACGCAGTATTTT
CDR3aa: CASRLRAGGQVNTDTQYF
v_gene: TRBV7-2
abundance: -
j_gene: TRBJ2-3
d_gene: TRBD2
len: 18

CDR3nt: TGTGCCAGTAGCCCTTTCCCCGACACCAACAATGAGCAGTTCTTC
CDR3aa: CASSPFPDTNNEQFF
v_gene: TRBV19
abundance: -
j_gene: TRBJ2-1
d_gene: -
len: 15

CDR3nt: TGTGCCAGCAGCATCGAGAGCGGGAGAACAGATACGCAGTATTTT
CDR3aa: CASSIESGRTDTQYF
v_gene: TRBV7-6
abundance: -
j_gene: TRBJ2-3
d_gene: TRBD2
len: 15

CDR3nt: TGTGCCAGCAGTGGAGGACAGGGAAACTATGGCTACACCTTC
CDR3aa: CASSGGQGNYGYTF
v_gene: TRBV25-1
abundance: -
j_gene: TRBJ1-2
d_gene: TRBD1
len: 14

CDR3nt: TGTGCCAGCAGCTTAGAGGGGGTCGGGGAGCTGTTTTTT
CDR3aa: CASSLEGVGELFF
v_gene: TRBV7-2
abundance: once
j_gene: TRBJ2-2
d_gene: -
len: 13

CDR3nt: TGTGCCAGCAGCTATCAGGGGAACTCTGGGGCCAACGTCCTGACTTTC
CDR3aa: CASSYQGNSGANVLTF
v_gene: TRBV7-3
abundance: -
j_gene: TRBJ2-6
d_gene: -
len: 16

CDR3nt: TGTGCCAGCAGCCTAGCTTTCGCACGGGGGGGCACCTACGAGCAGTACTTC
CDR3aa: CASSLAFARGGTYEQYF
v_gene: TRBV7-9
abundance: -
j_gene: TRBJ2-7
d_gene: TRBD2
len: 17

CDR3nt: TGTGCCAGCAGTTACCCCCTAGCGGGAGTCTCGGGTGAGCAGTTCTTC
CDR3aa: CASSYPLAGVSGEQFF
v_gene: TRBV6-6
abundance: -
j_gene: TRBJ2-1
d_gene: TRBD2
len: 16

CDR3nt: TGTGCCAGCAGCTTAGTTGGCTCCATTTTAGGAAACACCATATATTTT
CDR3aa: CASSLVGSILGNTIYF
v_gene: TRBV13
abundance: -
j_gene: TRBJ1-3
d_gene: -
len: 16

CDR3nt: TGTGCCAGTTCCGGGACAGCCAACACCGGGGAGCTGTTTTTT
CDR3aa: CASSGTANTGELFF
v_gene: TRBV19
abundance: -
j_gene: TRBJ2-2
d_gene: TRBD1
len: 14

CDR3nt: TGTGCCAGCAGGATGACAGGGGGAAACACCGGGGAGCTGTTTTTT
CDR3aa: CASRMTGGNTGELFF
v_gene: TRBV27
abundance: once
j_gene: TRBJ2-2
d_gene: TRBD1
len: 15

CDR3nt: TGTGCCAGCAGTCGCAGGGGGGCGGACACTGAAGCTTTCTTT
CDR3aa: CASSRRGADTEAFF
v_gene: TRBV6-5
abundance: -
j_gene: TRBJ1-1
d_gene: TRBD1
len: 14

CDR3nt: TGTGCCAGCAGCTTCCCCCGGGACAGGTTTACCTACGAGCAGTACTTC
CDR3aa: CASSFPRDRFTYEQYF
v_gene: TRBV5-5
abundance: -
j_gene: TRBJ2-7
d_gene: TRBD1
len: 16